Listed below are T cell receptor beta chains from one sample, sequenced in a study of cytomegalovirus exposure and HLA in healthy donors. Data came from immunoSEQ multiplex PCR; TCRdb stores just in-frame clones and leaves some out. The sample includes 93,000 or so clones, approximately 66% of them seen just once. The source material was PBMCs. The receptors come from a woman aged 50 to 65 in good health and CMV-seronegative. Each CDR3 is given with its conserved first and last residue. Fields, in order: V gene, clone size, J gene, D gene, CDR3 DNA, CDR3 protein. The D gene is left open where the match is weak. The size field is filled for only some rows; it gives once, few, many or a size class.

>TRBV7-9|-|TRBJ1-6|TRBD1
TGTGCCAGCCAGGGACAGAGTAATTCACCCCTCCACTTT
CASQGQSNSPLHF
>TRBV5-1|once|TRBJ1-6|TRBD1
TGCGCCAGCAGCTGGGACAGGGGTCGTTCACCCCTCCACTTT
CASSWDRGRSPLHF
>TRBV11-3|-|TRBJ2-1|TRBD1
TGTGCCAGCGACAGGGGCTCGTACAATGAGCAGTTCTTC
CASDRGSYNEQFF
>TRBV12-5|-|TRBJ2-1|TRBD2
TGTGCTAGTGGCAGCGGGGGGGCTTTCAACGATGAGCAGTTCTTC
CASGSGGAFNDEQFF
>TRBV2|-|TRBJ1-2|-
TGTGCCAGCAAACCAGACAGTCGCTATGGCTACACCTTC
CASKPDSRYGYTF
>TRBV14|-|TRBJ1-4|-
TGTGCCAGCAGCCAAGCCCGAGCAACTAATGAAAAACTGTTTTTT
CASSQARATNEKLFF
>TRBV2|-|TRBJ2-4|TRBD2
TGTGCCAGCAGTGTGGGGGAGGGTTCTGAAAACATTCAGTACTTC
CASSVGEGSENIQYF
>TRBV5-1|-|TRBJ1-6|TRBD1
TGCGCCAGCAGCTCAACAGGGGAATATTCACCCCTCCACTTT
CASSSTGEYSPLHF
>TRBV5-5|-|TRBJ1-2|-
TGTGCCAGCAGCTTGGCCAGTTTAGGGGACTTTAACTATGGCTACACCTTC
CASSLASLGDFNYGYTF
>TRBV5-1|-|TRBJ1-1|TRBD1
TGCGCCAGCAGCCCGCGAAACAGGGGGACGAACACTGAAGCTTTCTTT
CASSPRNRGTNTEAFF
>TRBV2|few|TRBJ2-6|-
TGTGCCAGCAGTGGCGTCTACGTCCTGACTTTC
CASSGVYVLTF
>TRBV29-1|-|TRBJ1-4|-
TGCAGCGCCCAGTCGGAAAAACTGTTTTTT
CSAQSEKLFF
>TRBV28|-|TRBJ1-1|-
TGTGCCAGCAGCCCCACGGGTCTGAACACTGAAGCTTTCTTT
CASSPTGLNTEAFF
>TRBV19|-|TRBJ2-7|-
TGTGCCAGTAGTAAAGGACAGCTCGAGCAGTACTTC
CASSKGQLEQYF
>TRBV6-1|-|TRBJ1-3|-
TGTGCCAGCACTGATTTTCCACGGGTCTCTGGAAACACCATATATTTT
CASTDFPRVSGNTIYF